This is a list of T cell receptor beta chains from one sample in a study of T cells after posttransplantation cyclophosphamide. Using immunoSEQ multiplex PCR, the repertoire was profiled, and TCRdb retains in-frame clones only, with some absent. Of tens of thousands of clones listed, roughly 95% are singletons. The sequenced material came from PBMCs. These TCRs come from a woman in her twenties or thirties in good health and a related stem cell transplant donor. The CDR3 runs from the conserved cysteine through the conserved F or W. Fields, in order: D gene, J gene, V gene, CDR3 protein, CDR3 DNA. A D gene is named only where the DNA matches it firmly.

TRBD1,TRBJ1-6,TRBV7-2,CASSLLPGQGYSPLHF,TGTGCCAGCAGCTTACTGCCGGGACAGGGGTACTCACCCCTCCACTTT
NA,TRBJ1-3,TRBV27,CASRPKHSSGNTIYF,TGTGCCAGCAGGCCAAAGCACAGCTCTGGAAACACCATATATTTT
NA,TRBJ2-6,TRBV4-1,CASSQGGGGSANVLTF,TGCGCCAGCAGCCAAGGGGGAGGGGGCTCAGCCAACGTCCTGACTTTC
NA,TRBJ2-7,TRBV4-1,CASSHLRTRTYEQYF,TGCGCCAGCAGCCACCTCAGGACACGAACCTACGAGCAGTACTTC
TRBD1,TRBJ2-3,TRBV5-1,CASSLAGGNGDTQYF,TGCGCCAGCAGCTTGGCAGGGGGCAACGGGGATACGCAGTATTTT
TRBD2,TRBJ2-5,TRBV11-2,CASSPRGGPETQYF,TGTGCCAGCAGCCCCCGGGGGGGGCCTGAGACCCAGTACTTC
NA,TRBJ1-2,TRBV19,CASSIGVMGVGYTF,TGTGCCAGTAGTATCGGGGTTATGGGAGTTGGCTACACCTTC
NA,TRBJ2-5,TRBV5-1,CASSLAQETQYF,TGCGCCAGCAGCTTGGCCCAAGAGACCCAGTACTTC
NA,TRBJ2-7,TRBV28,CASTLSLGQKSYEQYF,TGTGCCAGCACCCTATCCCTAGGGCAAAAATCCTACGAGCAGTACTTC
NA,TRBJ2-2,TRBV7-2,CASSLGRGLSNTGELFF,TGTGCCAGCAGCTTAGGCCGGGGACTTTCGAACACCGGGGAGCTGTTTTTT